This entry lists 31 T cell receptor beta chains sequenced from one sample in a study of T cells in women clearing cervical HPV infection. The table came from immunoSEQ multiplex PCR; TCRdb's copy has only in-frame clones and leaves some out. This listing includes around 30,000 clones. Sequenced material: blood buffy coat. Source of these receptors: a woman between 18 and 70 years old with a cervical HPV16 infection that either progressed to CIN3+ or cleared (not recorded which).

With respect to this clone: From the germline J gene comes the end of the CDR3, since the read stops 3 residues before it. The chain joins TRBV20-1 to TRBJ1-4, with 8 bases identical to TRBD1. The V gene end was trimmed by 6 bases and the J gene end by 7 bases; junction bases not matched to a gene: 10. CDR1 DFQATT and CDR2 SNEGSKA come from the germline V gene (reference sequence). The CDR3 runs 14 residues. The CDR3: CSAKPDRGSEKLFF. The sequenced CDR3 bases are TGCAGTGCCAAACCAGACAGGGGATCTGAAAAA.

Turning to this clone: Read sequence stops 3 residues before the CDR3 end, and the germline J gene provides the missing end. The rearrangement links TRBV7-9 to TRBJ2-3; no reliable D call. The V and J ends lost 1 base and 2 bases respectively, with 10 bases between them. This CDR3 has 15 residues. Germline V gene data show CDR1 as SEHNR and CDR2 as FQNEAQ (reference sequence). The covered CDR3 bases are TGTGCCAGCAGCTTAGGGCCAGATTTCACAGATACG. This gives the protein CASSLGPDFTDT. The whole CDR3 protein is CASSLGPDFTDTQYF.

Concerning this clone: The read terminates 3 residues before the CDR3 end, so the remaining end is supplied by the germline J gene. The chain joins TRBV19 to TRBJ2-5; 8 bases line up with TRBD2. V shed 5 bases and J 2 bases; nucleotides not matched to a gene: 10. Per germline, CDR1 LNHDA and CDR2 SQIVND (reference sequence). This CDR3 is built from 16 residues. CDR3 bases read: TGTGCCAGTAGTCTTTCCGAAGCGGGAGAACAAGAGACC. It is translated as CASSLSEAGEQET. The complete CDR3 protein is CASSLSEAGEQETQYF.

Note on this clone: The read terminates 3 residues before the CDR3 end, so the remaining end is supplied by the germline J gene. The chain recombines TRBV20-1 with TRBJ2-7; 8 bases match TRBD1. Unmatched junction bases numbered 6, after V lost 3 bases and J lost 5 bases. The CDR3 spans 13 residues. CDR1 DFQATT and CDR2 SNEGSKA come from the germline V gene (reference sequence). The sequenced part of the CDR3 DNA is TGCAGTGCTAGTAGTCAGGGGGCGGACGAG. Its translation: CSASSQGADE. The entire CDR3 protein is CSASSQGADEQYF.

Remarks on this clone: The DNA ends 3 residues before the CDR3 does, and the rest of the CDR3 is filled in from the germline J gene. V gene TRBV7-9 combines with J gene TRBJ1-3; D might be TRBD1 (6 bases). V was clipped by 3 bases and J by 2 bases, with 8 bases between them. This CDR3 has 14 residues. Germline V gene lookup returns CDR1 SEHNR and CDR2 FQNEAQ (reference sequence). CDR3 DNA, as far as it was read: TGTGCCAGCAGCTTCAGGGGACCTGGAAACACC. It codes for CASSFRGPGNT. The full CDR3 protein is CASSFRGPGNTIYF.

About this clone itself: The read terminates 3 residues ahead of where the CDR3 ends, so the germline J gene completes it. The genes are TRBV18 and TRBJ2-7; 14 positions agree with TRBD2. The CDR3 consists of 17 residues. From germline, CDR1 is KGHSH and CDR2 LQKENI. The V segment lost 5 bases and the J segment 0 bases; nucleotides outside the gene matches: 6. The DNA read from the CDR3 is TGTGCCAGCTCAAGGACTAGCGGGGGGCCAAGCTCCTACGAG. Its protein is CASSRTSGGPSSYE. The CDR3, in full, reads CASSRTSGGPSSYEQYF. Full variable domain (remainder filled in from reference TRBV18 and TRBJ2-7): NAGVMQNPRHLVRRRGQEARLRCSPMKGHSHVYWYRQLPEEGLKFMVYLQKENIIDESGMPKERFSAEFPKEGPSILRIQQVVRGDSAAYFCASSRTSGGPSSYEQYFGPGTRLTVT.

For this clone: The CDR3 end is not reached by the read, which stops 3 residues before it; the germline J gene fills it in. This chain joins TRBV7-2 and TRBJ1-1; D is undetermined. The CDR3 is 14 amino acids. The V end lost 2 bases, the J end lost 3 bases, and 10 bases lay between the germline ends. Germline V CDR1 and CDR2: SGHTA, FQGNSA. The CDR3 DNA, read in part, is TGTGCCAGCAGCTTACCCGTATTATACACTGAA. It encodes CASSLPVLYTE. Given in full, the CDR3 is CASSLPVLYTEAFF.

Details on this clone: The CDR3 end falls 3 residues outside the read, so it is completed with the germline J gene. The chain combines TRBV30 with TRBJ2-5; 8 bases fit TRBD2. CDR1 and CDR2 from the germline V gene are GTSNPN and SVGIG (reference sequence). J lost 5 bases, V lost 4 bases, and 9 bases had no gene match. There are 14 residues in the CDR3. The CDR3 bases that were read are TGTGCCTGGAACTTGGGACTAGGTCGCGAGACC. It codes for CAWNLGLGRET. The full CDR3 sequence reads CAWNLGLGRETQYF.

To note about this clone: The read is 3 residues too short to cover the CDR3 end, so that end is filled in from the germline J gene. The chain joins TRBV5-4 to TRBJ2-1; 8 positions match TRBD2. V dropped 4 bases and J dropped 4; count of bases not matched to a gene: 4. The CDR3 contains 14 residues. Germline V gives CDR1 SGHNT, CDR2 YYREEE (reference sequence). Incomplete CDR3 DNA: TGTGCCAGCAGCGGGGGACTAGTTTACAATGAG. Translating it yields CASSGGLVYNE. The entire CDR3 reads CASSGGLVYNEQFF.

A note on this clone: The sequenced fragment ends 3 residues before the CDR3 boundary, so the rest is inferred from the germline J gene. The gene calls are TRBV5-8 and TRBJ2-1; TRBD1 matches at 8 bases. V lost 0 bases to trimming and J lost 1 base; unmatched junction nucleotides: 0. The CDR3 sequence is 15 residues long. Germline V CDR1 and CDR2: SGHTS, YDEGEE. The CDR3 loop is CASSLGQGSYNEQFF. The covered CDR3 bases are TGTGCCAGCAGCTTGGGACAGGGGTCCTACAATGAG.

Concerning this clone: The read terminates 3 residues before the CDR3 end, so the remaining end is supplied by the germline J gene. V usage is TRBV27 and J usage is TRBJ2-5; 9 bases map to TRBD1. This CDR3 contains 12 residues. Germline V gene lookup returns CDR1 MNHEY and CDR2 SMNVEV (reference sequence). The CDR3 loop reads CASSETGGTQYF. The covered CDR3 bases are TGTGCCAGCAGCGAGACAGGGGGAACC.

Concerning this clone itself: Coverage ceases 3 residues before the CDR3 finishes, and the germline J gene fills in the end. The chain is built from TRBV20-1 and TRBJ2-7; D might be TRBD1 (5 bases). V lost 1 base to trimming and J lost 5 bases, with 15 bases between them. This CDR3 comprises 14 residues. The germline CDR1 and CDR2 sequences are DFQATT and SNEGSKA (reference sequence). The sequenced CDR3 bases are TGCAGTGCTAGAGGCAACCCAGGGAACAACGAG. It encodes CSARGNPGNNE. The entire CDR3 reads CSARGNPGNNEQYF.

Of note for this clone: The read stops 3 residues short of the end of the CDR3; the missing end is completed from the germline J gene. The J gene is TRBJ2-1, the V gene TRBV2; 7 bases fit TRBD2. Germline V gene lookup returns CDR1 SNHLY and CDR2 FYNNEI. This CDR3 is built from 15 residues. J gave up 0 bases and V 4 bases, and 3 bases lay outside the gene matches. CDR3 sequence reads: CASSAERGSYNEQFF. CDR3 DNA, as far as it was read: TGTGCCAGCAGTGCTGAGCGGGGCTCCTACAATGAG.

Concerning this clone: Coverage ceases 3 residues before the CDR3 finishes, and the germline J gene fills in the end. The chain carries TRBV18 and TRBJ1-2, with D possibly being TRBD1 (6 bases). The germline CDR1 and CDR2 sequences are KGHSH and LQKENI. The CDR3 sequence is 15 residues long. The DNA read from the CDR3 is TGTGCCAGCTCACCAAGACAGGACTCCTACAATGAC. Translation: CASSPRQDSYND. The entire CDR3 protein reads CASSPRQDSYNDYTF.

On this clone itself: The CDR3 extends 3 residues past the end of the read, so its final part is completed from the germline J gene. This rearrangement joins TRBV11-1 to TRBJ1-4; TRBD1 is a possible D gene (6 bases). The germline V gene encodes CDR1 SGHAT and CDR2 FQDESV (reference sequence). CDR3 length: 13 amino acids. Between the trimmed V and J ends, which lost 5 bases and 7 bases, there was a span of 11 bases. The CDR3 region is CASSLDRAEKLFF. Incomplete CDR3 DNA: TGTGCCAGCAGCCTGGACAGAGCTGAAAAA.

As for this clone: Coverage ceases 3 residues before the CDR3 finishes, and the germline J gene fills in the end. V is TRBV19 and J is TRBJ1-1; 7 bases are shared with TRBD1. Germline V gene lookup returns CDR1 LNHDA and CDR2 SQIVND (reference sequence). V dropped 4 bases and J dropped 7; count of bases not matched to a gene: 6. This CDR3 comprises 13 residues. The DNA read from the CDR3 is TGTGCCAGTAGTAATCGACAGGGCCTTGAA. Translating it yields CASSNRQGLE. The whole CDR3 sequence reads CASSNRQGLEAFF.

Details on this clone: The sequenced fragment ends 3 residues before the CDR3 boundary, so the rest is inferred from the germline J gene. The chain combines TRBV5-6 with TRBJ2-7; 9 positions match TRBD2. This CDR3 is built from 14 residues. V was pared by 0 bases and J by 5 bases, with 3 bases of the junction left unmatched. CDR1 is SGHDT, CDR2 YYEEEE, per germline. CDR3 residues: CASSLGLAADEQYF. The CDR3 bases that were read are TGTGCCAGCAGCTTGGGACTAGCGGCCGACGAG.

Notes on this clone: The read ends 3 residues shy of where the CDR3 ends; the end is completed using the germline J gene. The V call is TRBV30, the J call TRBJ1-5, with TRBD1 matching 7 bases. Germline V lookup: CDR1 GTSNPN, CDR2 SVGIG (reference sequence). V lost 0 bases to trimming and J lost 6 bases; unmatched junction nucleotides: 17. The CDR3 is made up of 18 amino acids. CDR3 bases read: TGTGCCTGGAGTGTATTGGGCGGTTCGGAGGGGGCTAGTCAGCCC. Its translation is CAWSVLGGSEGASQP. The whole CDR3 is CAWSVLGGSEGASQPQHF. The variable domain in full, completed from reference TRBV30 and TRBJ1-5, reads SQTIHQWPATLVQPVGSPLSLECTVEGTSNPNLYWYRQAAGRGLQLLFYSVGIGQISSEVPQNLSASRPQDRQFILSSKKLLLSDSGFYLCAWSVLGGSEGASQPQHFGDGTRLSIL.

In regard to this clone: The read is 3 residues too short to cover the CDR3 end, so that end is filled in from the germline J gene. The chain links TRBV19 to TRBJ1-5; 7 nucleotides line up with TRBD1. Germline assignment: CDR1 LNHDA and CDR2 SQIVND (reference sequence). CDR3 length equals 13 residues. Losses at the gene ends were 4 bases for V and 7 bases for J; bases not matched to a gene: 4. Partial CDR3 DNA: TGTGCCAGTAGTAGAGGGGGCACGCAGCCC. Translated, it gives CASSRGGTQP. In full, the CDR3 reads CASSRGGTQPQHF.

Concerning this clone: The CDR3 end falls 3 residues outside the read, so it is completed with the germline J gene. The rearrangement links TRBV4-1 to TRBJ2-5; 8 bases agree with TRBD1. V shed 4 bases and J 4 bases; nucleotides not matched to a gene: 5. Per germline, CDR1 MGHRA and CDR2 YSYEKL. The CDR3 is 14 amino acids. The part of the CDR3 DNA that was read is TGCGCCAGCAGCCTCCAGGACAGGGCAGAGACC. Its protein product is CASSLQDRAET. The complete CDR3 sequence is CASSLQDRAETQYF.

Regarding this clone: The read ends 3 residues before the CDR3 terminus; that terminus is restored from the germline J gene. V is TRBV6-4 and J is TRBJ1-1, with 8 bases identical to TRBD1. The length of the CDR3 is 13 residues. With 6 bases clipped from V and 2 bases from J, the junction kept 2 bases outside the gene matches. Looked up from germline, CDR1 is MRHNA and CDR2 is SNTAGT. Partial CDR3 DNA: TGTGCCAGCAGGGACAGGGCAAACACTGAA. The encoded protein is CASRDRANTE. The full CDR3 is CASRDRANTEAFF.

Note on this clone: The read finishes 3 residues shy of the CDR3 end, and the germline J gene is used to complete it. The genes are TRBV11-3 and TRBJ2-2, with TRBD1 matching over 7 bases. CDR1 and CDR2 (germline): SGHNT, YENEEA. The CDR3 has 13 amino acids. With V trimmed by 4 bases and J by 7 bases, 3 bases remained unmatched. Partial CDR3 DNA: TGTGCCAGCAGCTCCGGACAGGTCGGGGAG. Translation gives CASSSGQVGE. Given in full, the CDR3 is CASSSGQVGELFF.

The CDR3 DNA, read in part, is TGTGCCAGCAGCCCCGTAGCGAATGAG. It encodes CASSPVANE. The full CDR3 sequence reads CASSPVANEQFF. The chain combines TRBV7-9 with TRBJ2-1; perhaps TRBD2 as D (5 bases). The CDR3 end lies 3 residues beyond the end of the read and is filled in from the germline J gene. The CDR3 consists of 12 residues. Looked up from germline, CDR1 is SEHNR and CDR2 is FQNEAQ (reference sequence). V gave up 5 bases and J gave up 7 bases, with 9 bases separating them.

CDR3 sequence reads: CASSPGVSPLHF. The sequenced CDR3 bases are TGTGCCAGCAGCCCCGGGGTTTCACCC. The chain is built from TRBV7-2 and TRBJ1-6; D is ambiguous. The CDR3 goes on 3 residues after the read ends, and that part is filled in from the germline J gene. The CDR3 has 12 amino acids. V lost 5 bases and J 9 bases, leaving 8 bases between the germline ends. Looked up from germline, CDR1 is SGHTA and CDR2 is FQGNSA.

About this clone: The CDR3 is cut off 3 residues early in the read; its end comes from the germline J gene. V is TRBV7-8 and J is TRBJ2-1; 12 positions agree with TRBD2. The germline V gene has CDR1 SGHVS and CDR2 FQNEAQ. V lost 0 bases and J lost 8; bases outside the gene matches: 5. This CDR3 spans 16 amino acids. Incomplete CDR3 DNA: TGTGCCAGCAGCTTAGCAGGGACTAGCGGGCGTGATGAG. It yields the protein CASSLAGTSGRDE. The whole CDR3 sequence is CASSLAGTSGRDEQFF.

Concerning this clone: The CDR3 extends 3 residues past the end of the read, so its final part is completed from the germline J gene. V gene TRBV5-1 combines with J gene TRBJ1-1; D unresolved. The CDR3 contains 13 residues. Trimming took off 2 bases at V and 3 bases at J, with 8 bases between the two ends. Germline CDR1 reads SGHRS; CDR2 reads YFSETQ. This chain's CDR3 is CASSLGWDTEAFF. The sequenced CDR3 bases are TGCGCCAGCAGCTTAGGGTGGGACACTGAA. Filled out from reference TRBV5-1 and TRBJ1-1, the complete variable domain reads KAGVTQTPRYLIKTRGQQVTLSCSPISGHRSVSWYQQTPGQGLQFLFEYFSETQRNKGNFPGRFSGRQFSNSRSEMNVSTLELGDSALYLCASSLGWDTEAFFGQGTRLTVV.

Details on this clone: The read finishes 3 residues shy of the CDR3 end, and the germline J gene is used to complete it. The rearrangement uses TRBV30 and TRBJ1-1; a possible D gene is TRBD1 (6 bases). The CDR3 has 11 amino acids. CDR1 is GTSNPN, CDR2 SVGIG, per germline (reference sequence). The CDR3 bases that were read are TGTGCCTGGAACAGGGTCAGCGAA. This encodes CAWNRVSE. The whole CDR3 sequence reads CAWNRVSEAFF.

A remark on this clone: The read terminates 3 residues ahead of where the CDR3 ends, so the germline J gene completes it. The rearrangement links TRBV19 to TRBJ1-4; 7 positions agree with TRBD1. V lost 5 bases to trimming and J lost 8 bases; unmatched junction nucleotides: 8. The germline CDR1 and CDR2 sequences are LNHDA and SQIVND (reference sequence). The CDR3 covers 14 residues. The chain's CDR3 is CASSEGQAGEKLFF. The CDR3 DNA, read in part, is TGTGCCAGTAGTGAAGGACAGGCCGGCGAAAAA.

In the case of this clone: The CDR3 end falls 3 residues outside the read, so it is completed with the germline J gene. The J gene is TRBJ2-3, the V gene TRBV5-1; 9 nucleotides line up with TRBD2. This CDR3 contains 16 residues. The J segment lost 5 bases and the V segment lost 0 bases, leaving 7 bases of the junction unmatched. CDR1 is SGHRS, CDR2 YFSETQ, per germline. Incomplete CDR3 DNA: TGCGCCAGCAGCTTGGAGGGTAGCGGGGGCGTAGATACG. Its protein product is CASSLEGSGGVDT. The complete CDR3 reads CASSLEGSGGVDTQYF.

Remarks on this clone: The read ends 3 residues early relative to the CDR3; the germline J gene fills the gap. J is TRBJ2-2 and V is TRBV18; 8 nucleotides align to TRBD1. J gave up 6 bases and V 3 bases, and 6 bases lay outside the gene matches. CDR1 is KGHSH and CDR2 is LQKENI in the germline V gene. The CDR3 is made up of 15 amino acids. The CDR3 sequence is CASSPGQDGAGELFF. The sequenced part of the CDR3 DNA is TGTGCCAGCTCACCGGGACAGGATGGGGCCGGGGAG.

Concerning this clone itself: The CDR3 goes on 3 residues after the read ends, and that part is filled in from the germline J gene. The V call is TRBV6-1, the J call TRBJ2-7; D gene unclear. This CDR3 is built from 12 residues. The V end lost 2 bases, the J end lost 6 bases, and 8 bases lay between the germline ends. CDR1 and CDR2 from the germline V gene are MNHNS and SASEGT. The sequenced CDR3 bases are TGTGCCAGCAGTGAATTCCCGCGCGAG. Amino acids: CASSEFPRE. In full, the CDR3 is CASSEFPREQYF.